This TCR beta chain comes out of a study of cytomegalovirus exposure and HLA in healthy donors. This clone was observed a handful of times. Its target is unknown. Primers for the PCR totalled 60 Vbeta and 13 Jbeta. TCRdb's table, derived via immunoSEQ multiplex PCR, lists solely in-frame clones and lacks some. This table holds approximately 170,000 clones, around 84% found once. V lost 1 base and J lost 2, with 10 bases in between. Germline CDR1 and CDR2: SGHTS and YDEGEE. The CDR3 loop spans 15 amino acids. Study findings and constraints: The authors later found TCR association rates varying by HLA locus, with DRB1 most and HLA-C fewest.

This chain joins TRBV5-8 and TRBJ1-5; tentatively, D is TRBD1 (5 bases). Sequenced: PBMCs. The sequence derives from a man aged 25 to 45 in good health and CMV-seropositive. Here the CDR3 reads CASSLRLGGNQPQHF. CDR3 sequence (DNA): TGTGCCAGCAGCTTGCGGCTAGGGGGCAATCAGCCCCAGCATTTT.